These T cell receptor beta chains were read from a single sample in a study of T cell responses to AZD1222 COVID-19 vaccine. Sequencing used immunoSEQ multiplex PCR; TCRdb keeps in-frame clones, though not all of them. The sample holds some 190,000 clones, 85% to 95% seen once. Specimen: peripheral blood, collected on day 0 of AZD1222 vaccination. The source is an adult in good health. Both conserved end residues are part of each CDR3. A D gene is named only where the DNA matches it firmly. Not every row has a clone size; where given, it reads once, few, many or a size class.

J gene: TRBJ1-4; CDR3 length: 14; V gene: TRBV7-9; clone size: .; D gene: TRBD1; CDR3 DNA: TGTGCCAGCAGCTTAGAGGGGACAGGCGAAAAACTGTTTTTT; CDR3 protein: CASSLEGTGEKLFF
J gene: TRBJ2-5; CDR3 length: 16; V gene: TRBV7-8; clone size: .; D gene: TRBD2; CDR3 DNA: TGTGCCAGCAGCCTGGGACTAGCGGGGGGGCAAGAGACCCAGTACTTC; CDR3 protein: CASSLGLAGGQETQYF
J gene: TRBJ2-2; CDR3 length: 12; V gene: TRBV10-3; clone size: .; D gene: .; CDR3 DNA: TGTGCCATCCCCGGGGTCGTCGGGGAGCTGTTTTTT; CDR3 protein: CAIPGVVGELFF
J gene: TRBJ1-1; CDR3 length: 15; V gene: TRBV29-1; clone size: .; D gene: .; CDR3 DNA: TGCAGCGTTGATAGGGGCAGGGTGGTGGGGACTGAAGCTTTCTTT; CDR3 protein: CSVDRGRVVGTEAFF
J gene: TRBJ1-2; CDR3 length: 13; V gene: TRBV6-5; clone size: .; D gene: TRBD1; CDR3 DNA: TGTGCCAGCAGAAGGCAGGGGGCTGGTGGCTACACCTTC; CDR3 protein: CASRRQGAGGYTF
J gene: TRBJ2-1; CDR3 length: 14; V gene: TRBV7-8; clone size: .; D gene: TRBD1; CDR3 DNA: TGTGCCAGCAGGGGACAGGGAAATAGGAATGAGCAGTTCTTC; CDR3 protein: CASRGQGNRNEQFF
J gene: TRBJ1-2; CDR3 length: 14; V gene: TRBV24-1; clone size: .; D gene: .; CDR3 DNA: TGTGCCACCAGTGATTCGAAGTTCCCCTATGGCTACACCTTC; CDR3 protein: CATSDSKFPYGYTF
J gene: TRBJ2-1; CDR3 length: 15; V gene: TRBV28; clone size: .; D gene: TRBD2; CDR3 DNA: TGTGCCAGCAGTTATAGCGGGGGCCATTACAATGAGCAGTTCTTC; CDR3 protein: CASSYSGGHYNEQFF
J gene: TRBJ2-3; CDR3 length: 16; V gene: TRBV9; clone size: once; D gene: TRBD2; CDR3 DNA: TGTGCCAGCAGCGTGGAAGCTAGCGGGTCCCACGGTACGCAGTATTTT; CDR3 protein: CASSVEASGSHGTQYF
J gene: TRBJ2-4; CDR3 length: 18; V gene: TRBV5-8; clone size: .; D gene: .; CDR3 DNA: TGTGCCAGCAGCTTCTTTCACGCTGGGGGTCCAACCAAAAACATTCAGTACTTC; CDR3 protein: CASSFFHAGGPTKNIQYF
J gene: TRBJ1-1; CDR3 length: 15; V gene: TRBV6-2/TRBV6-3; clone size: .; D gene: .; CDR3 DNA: TGTGCCAGCAGTTACTGGAAGACAGGACGAGATGAAGCTTTCTTT; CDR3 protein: CASSYWKTGRDEAFF
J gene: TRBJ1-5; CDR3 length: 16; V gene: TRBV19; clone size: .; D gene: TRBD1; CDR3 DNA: TGTGCCAGTAGTATAGAGTCGGGACAGGGCAATCAGCCCCAGCATTTT; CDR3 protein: CASSIESGQGNQPQHF
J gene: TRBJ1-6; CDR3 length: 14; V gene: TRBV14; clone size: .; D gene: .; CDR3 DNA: TGTGCCAGCAGCCAAGGCCCCAGTACAGGCCCCCTCCACTTT; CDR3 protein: CASSQGPSTGPLHF
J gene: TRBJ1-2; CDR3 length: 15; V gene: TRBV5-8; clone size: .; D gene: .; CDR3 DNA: TGTGCCAGCAGCTTGGTGAAAGCAGGAAACTATGGCTACACCTTC; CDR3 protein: CASSLVKAGNYGYTF
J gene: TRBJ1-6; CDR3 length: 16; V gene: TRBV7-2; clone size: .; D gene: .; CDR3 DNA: TGTGCCAGCAGCTTAAGGGTGGGAGGGGGTAATTCACCCCTCCACTTT; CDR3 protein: CASSLRVGGGNSPLHF
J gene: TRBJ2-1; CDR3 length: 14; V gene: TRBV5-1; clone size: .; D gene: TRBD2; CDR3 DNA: TGCGCCAGCACGGGCGGGGGTAGCTACAATGAGCAGTTCTTC; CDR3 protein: CASTGGGSYNEQFF
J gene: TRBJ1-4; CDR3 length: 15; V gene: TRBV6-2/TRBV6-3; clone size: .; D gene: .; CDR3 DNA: TGTGCCAGCAGTTCACCCAGGAGGGGGAATGAAAAACTGTTTTTT; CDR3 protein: CASSSPRRGNEKLFF
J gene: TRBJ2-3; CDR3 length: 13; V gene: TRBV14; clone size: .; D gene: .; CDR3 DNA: TGTGCCAGCAGCCTCCTGGGGGGAGATACGCAGTATTTT; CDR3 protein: CASSLLGGDTQYF
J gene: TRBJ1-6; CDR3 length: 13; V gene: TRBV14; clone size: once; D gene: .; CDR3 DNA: TGTGCCAGCAGCCCGAGTCATAATTCACCCCTCCACTTT; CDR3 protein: CASSPSHNSPLHF
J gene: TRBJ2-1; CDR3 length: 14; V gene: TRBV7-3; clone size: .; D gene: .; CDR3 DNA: TGTGCCAGCAGCCAACCGGGCCGGTACAATGAGCAGTTCTTC; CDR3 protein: CASSQPGRYNEQFF
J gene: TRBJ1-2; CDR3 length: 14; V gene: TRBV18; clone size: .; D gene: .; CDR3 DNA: TGTGCCAGCTCACCACCGGCAGAAAAAAGGGGCTACACCTTC; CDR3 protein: CASSPPAEKRGYTF
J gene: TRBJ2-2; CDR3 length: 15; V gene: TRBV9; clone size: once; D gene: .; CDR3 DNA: TGTGCCAGCAGCTTGAGACAGGCCAACACCGGGGAGCTGTTTTTT; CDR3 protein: CASSLRQANTGELFF